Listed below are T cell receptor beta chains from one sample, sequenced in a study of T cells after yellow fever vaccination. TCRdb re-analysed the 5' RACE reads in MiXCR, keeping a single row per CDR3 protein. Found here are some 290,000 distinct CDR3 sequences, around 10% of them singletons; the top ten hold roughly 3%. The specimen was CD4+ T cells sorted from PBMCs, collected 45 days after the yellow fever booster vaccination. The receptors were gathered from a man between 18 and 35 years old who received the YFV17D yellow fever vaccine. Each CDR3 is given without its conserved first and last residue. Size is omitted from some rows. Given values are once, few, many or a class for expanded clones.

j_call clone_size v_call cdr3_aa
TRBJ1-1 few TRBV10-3 AISDRREEAF
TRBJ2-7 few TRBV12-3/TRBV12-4 ASSLEGKFREQY
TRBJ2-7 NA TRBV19 ASSLLGGSYEQY
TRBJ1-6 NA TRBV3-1 ASSQDGLHSPLH
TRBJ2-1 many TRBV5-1 ASSPGDRDDNEQF
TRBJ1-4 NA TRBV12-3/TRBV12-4 ASSPGRVRKLF
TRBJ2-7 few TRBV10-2 ASRGTSGERTYEQY
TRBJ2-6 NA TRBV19 ASSITSSGANVLT
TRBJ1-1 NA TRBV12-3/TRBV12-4 ASSFVLGEAF
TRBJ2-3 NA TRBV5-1 ASSQYRGPAWVYTDTQY
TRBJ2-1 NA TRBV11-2 ASSWTENNEQF
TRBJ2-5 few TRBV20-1 SARRKETQY
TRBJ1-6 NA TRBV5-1 ASSFQPTRDSPLH
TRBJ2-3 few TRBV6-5 ASSRGSPGDTQY
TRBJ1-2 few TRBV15 ATSRVAGGTNYGYT
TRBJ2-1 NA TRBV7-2 ASSPKPGQGNEQF
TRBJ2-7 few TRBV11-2 ASSLEPGQGKYEQY
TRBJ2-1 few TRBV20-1 SVPKRLAGGPSSYNEQF
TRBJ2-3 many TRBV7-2 ASSFPPATGEAQY
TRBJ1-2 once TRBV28 ASSLAGGDRAYGYT
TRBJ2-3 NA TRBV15 ATSLGDRREQY
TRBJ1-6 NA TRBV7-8 ASSPLPYNSPLH
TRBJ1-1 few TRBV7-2 ASSQYRGWAF
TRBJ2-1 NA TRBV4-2 ASSQVGSAGGANEQF
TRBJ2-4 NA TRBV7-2 ASSFRGGNGIQY
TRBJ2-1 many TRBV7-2 ASMRGGGLGEQF
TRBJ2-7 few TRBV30 AWSISYEQY
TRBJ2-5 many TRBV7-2 ASSPAGGTQY
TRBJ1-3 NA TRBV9 ASSATLERVGPGNTIY
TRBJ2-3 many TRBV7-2 ASSSSSGAEY
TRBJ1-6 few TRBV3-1 ASSQGSGANSPLH
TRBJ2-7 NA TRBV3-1 ASTRLGGGTYEQY
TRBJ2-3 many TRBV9 ASSARTPPSTDTQY
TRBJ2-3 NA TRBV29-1 SVEMAGSTDTQY
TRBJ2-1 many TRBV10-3 AIRQQGVTDNEQF
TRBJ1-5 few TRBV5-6 ASSLAGNSNQPQH
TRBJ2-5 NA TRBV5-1 ASCFGSNQETQY
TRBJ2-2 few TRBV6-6 ASSFVAGAANTGELF
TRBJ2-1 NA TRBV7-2 ASSLAGTRNNEQF
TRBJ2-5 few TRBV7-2 ASSGPAGAQY
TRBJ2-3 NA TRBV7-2 ASSPADTQY
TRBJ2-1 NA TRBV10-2 ASSGTSGGVPEQF
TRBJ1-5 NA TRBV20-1 SASAGVRNQH
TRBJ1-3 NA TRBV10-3 ATGAGEASGNTIY
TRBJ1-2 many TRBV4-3 ASSQDWQGAVNYGYT
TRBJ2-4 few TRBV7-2 ASSPPSVNIQY